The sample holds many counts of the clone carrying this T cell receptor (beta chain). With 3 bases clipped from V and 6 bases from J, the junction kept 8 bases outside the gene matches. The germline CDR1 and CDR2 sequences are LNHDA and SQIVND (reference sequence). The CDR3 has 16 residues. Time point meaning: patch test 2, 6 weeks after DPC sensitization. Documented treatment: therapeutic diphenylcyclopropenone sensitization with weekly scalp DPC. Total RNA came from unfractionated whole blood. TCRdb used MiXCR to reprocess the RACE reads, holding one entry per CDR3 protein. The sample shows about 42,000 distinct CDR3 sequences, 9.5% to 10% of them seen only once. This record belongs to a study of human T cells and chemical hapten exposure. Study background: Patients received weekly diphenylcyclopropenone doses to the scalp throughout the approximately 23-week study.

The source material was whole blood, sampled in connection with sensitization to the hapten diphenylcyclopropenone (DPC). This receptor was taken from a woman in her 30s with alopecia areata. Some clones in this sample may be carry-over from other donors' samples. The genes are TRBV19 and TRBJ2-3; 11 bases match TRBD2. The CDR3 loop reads CASSILLAGAMDTQYF. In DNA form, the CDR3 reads TGTGCCAGTAGTATCCTACTAGCGGGGGCAATGGATACGCAGTATTTT.